One sample yielded the 18 T cell receptor beta chains listed below, sequenced in a study of graft-versus-host responses after intestinal transplantation (dated by TCRdb to about 2021). The meaning of the sample's time point label: cells obtained before transplantation from donor or recipient. In the mixed lymphocyte reactions, 200,000 CFSE-labeled pre-transplant responders were plated with 200,000 irradiated violet-dye-labeled stimulators and cultured for six to seven days. Libraries were constructed by the immunoSEQ multiplex PCR assay. TCRdb holds this immuneACCESS table with in-frame rearrangements only. Some clones are missing; in checked studies, unresolved V genes explain under half, and the rest has no known cause. For this sample there are 15,000 or so clones; 30% to 35% appear just once. The leading ten clones occupy roughly 1.9% of the sample. The sequences come from alloreactive CD8+ T cells from a mixed lymphocyte reaction culture, collected before intestinal transplant. The cell subset or site tag for this specimen amounts to: CFSE-low proliferating T cells sorted from approximately 6-day pre-transplant mixed lymphocyte reaction (GvH or HvG direction). These receptors came from a human patient who received an intestinal transplant.

V gene TRBV5-1 combines with J gene TRBJ2-3; possible D gene TRBD2, 6 bases. With 3 bases removed from V and 0 bases from J, the gap between germline ends came to 29 bases. The CDR3 is 21 residues long. Per the germline V gene, CDR1 is SGHRS and CDR2 is YFSETQ. The CDR3 here is CASSSRTPTLYSGLSTDTQYF. The CDR3 bases are TGCGCCAGCAGCTCCCGGACACCGACGTTATATAGCGGACTCAGCACAGATACGCAGTATTTT. The entire variable domain, with the rest obtained from reference TRBV5-1 and TRBJ2-3, is as follows: KAGVTQTPRYLIKTRGQQVTLSCSPISGHRSVSWYQQTPGQGLQFLFEYFSETQRNKGNFPGRFSGRQFSNSRSEMNVSTLELGDSALYLCASSSRTPTLYSGLSTDTQYFGPGTRLTVL.

This clone is termed medium-sized. The chain combines TRBV4-3 with TRBJ1-3, with no clear D. Germline V CDR1 and CDR2: LGHNA, YSLEER. The CDR3 contains 15 residues. V was clipped by 0 bases and J by 2 bases, with 8 bases between them. CDR3 bases: TGCGCCAGCAGCCAAGATTCACAGCCTGGAAACACCATATATTTT. It is translated as CASSQDSQPGNTIYF.

This clone is medium-sized in the sample. The V and J genes are TRBV4-3 and TRBJ1-1, with TRBD1 matching over 8 bases. J lost 4 bases, V lost 0 bases, and 7 bases had no gene match. This CDR3 spans 16 amino acids. Germline V gives CDR1 LGHNA, CDR2 YSLEER. In nucleotides, the CDR3 is TGCGCCAGCAGCCAAGACAGGGGGCTGGGAGGCACTGAAGCTTTCTTT. Protein: CASSQDRGLGGTEAFF.

This clone has more than one count but fewer than ten. The chain carries TRBV29-1 and TRBJ2-2; weak D call: TRBD2 (6 bases). CDR1 and CDR2 (germline): SQVTM, ANQGSEA. Trimming shortened V by 5 bases and J by 2 bases, and 12 bases separated the two germline ends. This CDR3 contains 14 residues. CDR3 sequence (DNA): TGCAGCGTTCCCCGGGGGATAAACACCGGGGAGCTGTTTTTT. Protein product: CSVPRGINTGELFF.

This chain joins TRBV4-3 and TRBJ1-5; D call uncertain. CDR1 and CDR2 (germline): LGHNA, YSLEER. The ends were cut back, 0 bases at V and 0 bases at J, with 9 bases in the middle. The CDR3 has 16 amino acids. The CDR3 loop reads CASSQDAAGSNQPQHF. In DNA form, the CDR3 reads TGCGCCAGCAGCCAAGATGCGGCCGGTAGCAATCAGCCCCAGCATTTT.

This clone turned up a few times. V usage is TRBV7-8 and J usage is TRBJ2-2; 11 nucleotides match TRBD2. Germline lookup yields CDR1 SGHVS and CDR2 FQNEAQ. The CDR3 contains 18 residues. V lost 5 bases to trimming and J lost 0 bases; unmatched junction nucleotides: 8. CDR3 in amino acids: CASSTLAGGHANTGELFF. CDR3 coding DNA: TGTGCCAGCAGCACGCTAGCGGGGGGACACGCGAACACCGGGGAGCTGTTTTTT.

The V gene is TRBV7-2, the J gene TRBJ2-7, with TRBD2 matching over 8 bases. After removal of 1 base from V and 3 bases from J, the junction contained 5 bases not matched to a gene. This CDR3 has 15 residues. The V gene's germline CDR1 is SGHTA and CDR2 FQGNSA. Written as DNA, the CDR3 is TGTGCCAGCAGCTTAGGGGGCAGCGGGGGCTACGAGCAGTACTTC. It yields the protein CASSLGGSGGYEQYF.

This chain joins TRBV4-3 and TRBJ1-2; perhaps TRBD1 as D (5 bases). The ends were cut back, 0 bases at V and 1 base at J, with 12 bases in the middle. Germline lookup yields CDR1 LGHNA and CDR2 YSLEER. The CDR3 is 16 residues long. The CDR3 is CASSQDPTGYNYGYTF. CDR3 coding DNA: TGCGCCAGCAGCCAAGATCCTACAGGATATAACTATGGCTACACCTTC.

V gene TRBV27 combines with J gene TRBJ2-7; 10 bases are a match to TRBD2. The germline V gene has CDR1 MNHEY and CDR2 SMNVEV (reference sequence). V was pared by 4 bases and J by 4 bases, with 4 bases of the junction left unmatched. The CDR3 loop spans 14 amino acids. The CDR3 sequence is CASSWSSGGYEQYF. The CDR3 nucleotides read TGTGCCAGCAGTTGGTCTAGCGGGGGTTACGAGCAGTACTTC.

This chain links TRBV11-2 with TRBJ1-1, with 8 nucleotides matching TRBD1. The CDR3 spans 14 residues. Trimming took 1 base from V and 4 from J; bases not matched to a gene: 2. Germline CDR1 and CDR2: SGHAT and FQNNGV. Here the CDR3 reads CASSLATGGTEAFF. DNA for the CDR3: TGTGCCAGCAGCTTAGCCACAGGGGGCACTGAAGCTTTCTTT.

There are a few counts of this clone. The chain combines TRBV19 with TRBJ1-1; no definite D call. Germline CDR1 and CDR2: LNHDA and SQIVND (reference sequence). The CDR3 sequence is 13 residues long. V lost 6 bases and J lost 8, with 16 bases in between. Here the CDR3 reads CASSRFGRVEAFF. As DNA, the CDR3 is TGTGCCAGTAGCCGGTTCGGTCGGGTCGAAGCTTTCTTT.

This clone is labeled as medium-sized. Written as DNA, the CDR3 is TGTGCCAGCAGCGAGACTAGCGGGTTCCACGAGCAGTACTTC. This sequence encodes CASSETSGFHEQYF. The gene calls are TRBV7-6 and TRBJ2-7; the match to TRBD2 covers 10 bases. The germline V gene has CDR1 SGHVS and CDR2 FNYEAQ. The CDR3 has 14 amino acids. V shed 5 bases, J shed 5 bases, and the junction held 6 bases outside the gene matches. Based on the CDR3 plus reference TRBV7-6 and TRBJ2-7, the full variable domain is GAGVSQSPRYKVTKRGQDVALRCDPISGHVSLYWYRQALGQGPEFLTYFNYEAQQDKSGLPNDRFSAERPEGSISTLTIQRTEQRDSAMYRCASSETSGFHEQYFGPGTRLTVT.

The chain has TRBV30 and TRBJ1-2; 12 bases are shared with TRBD1. The CDR3 runs to 16 residues. V shed 2 bases and J 8 bases; nucleotides not matched to a gene: 12. Germline CDR1 GTSNPN, CDR2 SVGIG (reference sequence). CDR3 DNA sequence: TGTGCCTGGAGTCTAGTATGGGACAGGGGGCTCTGGGGCTACACCTTC. It is translated as CAWSLVWDRGLWGYTF.

The sample holds a few counts of this clone. The chain combines TRBV18 with TRBJ2-4; D ambiguous. From germline, CDR1 is KGHSH and CDR2 LQKENI. The ends were cut back, 6 bases at V and 5 bases at J, with 11 bases in the middle. There are 13 residues in the CDR3. CDR3 in DNA: TGTGCCAGCTCCGACGGAGCTGAAAACATTCAGTACTTC. Translated, it gives CASSDGAENIQYF.

The CDR3 region is CASSAPGQRGYEQYF. CDR3 bases: TGTGCCAGCAGCGCTCCGGGACAGAGGGGCTACGAGCAGTACTTC. The chain links TRBV11-2 to TRBJ2-7; 7 nucleotides match TRBD1. The CDR3 spans 15 residues. V lost 5 bases, J lost 3 bases, and 10 bases stayed unmatched. Per germline, CDR1 SGHAT and CDR2 FQNNGV.

The chain carries TRBV10-3 and TRBJ2-3, with 9 bases that match TRBD1. The germline gives CDR1 ENHRY, CDR2 SYGVKD. J gave up 6 bases and V 3 bases, and 10 bases lay outside the gene matches. The CDR3 sequence is 16 residues long. CDR3 region: CAISEPRDRVVDTQYF. DNA for the CDR3: TGTGCCATCAGTGAACCTCGGGACAGGGTGGTGGATACGCAGTATTTT.

V usage is TRBV27 and J usage is TRBJ1-1; the match to TRBD1 covers 7 bases. V lost 4 bases, J lost 0 bases, and 5 bases stayed unmatched. In germline, CDR1 is MNHEY, CDR2 SMNVEV (reference sequence). CDR3 size: 15 residues. The CDR3 spells CASSSPQGVNTEAFF. In nucleotides, the CDR3 is TGTGCCAGCAGTTCCCCCCAGGGGGTGAACACTGAAGCTTTCTTT.

This clone has just a few counts. J is TRBJ1-1 and V is TRBV27; no firm D call. Trimming pared 4 bases from V and 4 bases from J, leaving 13 bases between. The CDR3 runs 14 residues. CDR1 is MNHEY and CDR2 is SMNVEV in the germline V gene (reference sequence). The CDR3 DNA sequence: TGTGCCAGCAGTTCTGGGCCGGCGGGCACTGAAGCTTTCTTT. This gives the protein CASSSGPAGTEAFF.